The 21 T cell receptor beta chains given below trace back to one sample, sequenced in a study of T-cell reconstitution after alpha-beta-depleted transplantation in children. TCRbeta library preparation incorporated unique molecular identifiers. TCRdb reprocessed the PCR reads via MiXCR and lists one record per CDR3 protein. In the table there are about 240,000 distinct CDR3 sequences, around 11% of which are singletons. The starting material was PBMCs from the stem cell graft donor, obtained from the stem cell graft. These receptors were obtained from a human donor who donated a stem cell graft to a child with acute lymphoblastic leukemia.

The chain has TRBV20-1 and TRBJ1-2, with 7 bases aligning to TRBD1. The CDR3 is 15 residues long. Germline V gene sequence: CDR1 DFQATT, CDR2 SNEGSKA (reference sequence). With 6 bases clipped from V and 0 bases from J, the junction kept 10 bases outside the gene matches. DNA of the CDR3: TGCAGTGCGCTACTACAGGGACAGACTAACTATGGCTACACCTTC. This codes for CSALLQGQTNYGYTF.

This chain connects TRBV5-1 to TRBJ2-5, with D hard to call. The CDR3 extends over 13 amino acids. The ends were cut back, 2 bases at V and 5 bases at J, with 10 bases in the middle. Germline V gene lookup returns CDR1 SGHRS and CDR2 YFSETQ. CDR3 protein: CASSLPMTETQYF. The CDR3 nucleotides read TGCGCCAGCAGCTTACCCATGACGGAGACCCAGTACTTC.

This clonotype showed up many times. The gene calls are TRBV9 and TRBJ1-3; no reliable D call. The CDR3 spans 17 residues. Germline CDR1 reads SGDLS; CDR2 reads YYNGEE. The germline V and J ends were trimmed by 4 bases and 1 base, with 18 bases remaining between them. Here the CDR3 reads CASSRGVMGNSGNTIYF. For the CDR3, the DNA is TGTGCCAGCAGCCGTGGAGTTATGGGGAATTCTGGAAACACCATATATTTT.

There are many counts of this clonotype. CDR3 nucleotides: TGTGCCAGCAGTTTAGTTGTGGGGATTGGTCAGCCCCAGCATTTT. It specifies CASSLVVGIGQPQHF. This chain links TRBV12-3 or TRBV12-4 with TRBJ1-5; D is ambiguous. The length of the CDR3 is 15 residues. V was trimmed by 1 base and J by 6 bases, leaving 13 bases between them.

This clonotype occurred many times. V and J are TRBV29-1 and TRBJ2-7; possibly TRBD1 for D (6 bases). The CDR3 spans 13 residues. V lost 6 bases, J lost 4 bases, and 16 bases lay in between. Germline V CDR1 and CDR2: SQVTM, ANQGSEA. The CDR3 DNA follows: TGCAGCGTGGCCGGGACATCCGGGTACGAGCAGTACTTC. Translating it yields CSVAGTSGYEQYF.

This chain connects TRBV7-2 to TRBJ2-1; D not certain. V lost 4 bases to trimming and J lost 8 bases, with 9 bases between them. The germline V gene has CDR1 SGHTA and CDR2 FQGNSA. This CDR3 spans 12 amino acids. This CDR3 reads CASSSVGDEQFF. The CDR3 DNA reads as TGTGCCAGCAGCTCCGTCGGCGATGAGCAGTTCTTC.

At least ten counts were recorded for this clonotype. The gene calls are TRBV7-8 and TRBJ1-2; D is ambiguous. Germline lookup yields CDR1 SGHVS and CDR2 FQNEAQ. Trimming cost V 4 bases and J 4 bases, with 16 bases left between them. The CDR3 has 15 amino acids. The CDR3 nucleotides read TGTGCCAGCAGCTCTAAGGTGGGCTCTGGCTATGGCTACACCTTC. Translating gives CASSSKVGSGYGYTF.

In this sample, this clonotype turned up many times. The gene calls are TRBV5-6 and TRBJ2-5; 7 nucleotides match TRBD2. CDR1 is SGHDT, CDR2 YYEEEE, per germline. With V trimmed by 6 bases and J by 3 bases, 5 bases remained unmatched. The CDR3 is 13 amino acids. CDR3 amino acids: CASTQRGEETQYF. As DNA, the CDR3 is TGTGCCAGCACCCAACGGGGGGAAGAGACCCAGTACTTC.

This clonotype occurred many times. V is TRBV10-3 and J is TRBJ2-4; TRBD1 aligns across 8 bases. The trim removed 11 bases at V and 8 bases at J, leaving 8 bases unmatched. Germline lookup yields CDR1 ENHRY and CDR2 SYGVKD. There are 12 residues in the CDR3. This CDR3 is CAAGTGQDIQYF. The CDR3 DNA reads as TGTGCCGCGGGGACGGGACAGGACATTCAGTACTTC.

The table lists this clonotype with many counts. For the CDR3, the DNA is TGTGCCAGCAGCCCCCGACTAGCGGTCGAGACCCAGTACTTC. Translation gives CASSPRLAVETQYF. The genes are TRBV14 and TRBJ2-5, with 9 nucleotides matching TRBD2. CDR3 size: 14 residues. Germline V CDR1 and CDR2: SGHDN, FVKESK. V lost 4 bases to trimming and J lost 5 bases; unmatched junction nucleotides: 5.

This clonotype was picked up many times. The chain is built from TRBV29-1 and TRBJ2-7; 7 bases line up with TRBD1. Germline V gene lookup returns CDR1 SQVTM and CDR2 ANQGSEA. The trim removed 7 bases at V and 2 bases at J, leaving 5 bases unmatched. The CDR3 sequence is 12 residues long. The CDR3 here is CSASTGAYEQYF. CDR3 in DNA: TGCAGCGCTTCAACAGGGGCCTACGAGCAGTACTTC.

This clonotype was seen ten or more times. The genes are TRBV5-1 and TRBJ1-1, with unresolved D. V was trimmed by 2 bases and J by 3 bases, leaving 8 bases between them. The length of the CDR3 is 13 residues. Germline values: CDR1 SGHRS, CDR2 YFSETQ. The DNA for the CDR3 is TGCGCCAGCAGCTTTGACGGGTACACTGAAGCTTTCTTT. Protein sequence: CASSFDGYTEAFF.

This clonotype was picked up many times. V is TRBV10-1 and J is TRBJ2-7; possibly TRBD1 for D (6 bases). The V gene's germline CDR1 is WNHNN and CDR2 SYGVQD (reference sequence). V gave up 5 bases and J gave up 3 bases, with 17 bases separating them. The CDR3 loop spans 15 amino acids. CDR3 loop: CASSPRQAGNYEQYF. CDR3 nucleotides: TGCGCCAGCAGTCCGAGACAGGCGGGCAACTACGAGCAGTACTTC.

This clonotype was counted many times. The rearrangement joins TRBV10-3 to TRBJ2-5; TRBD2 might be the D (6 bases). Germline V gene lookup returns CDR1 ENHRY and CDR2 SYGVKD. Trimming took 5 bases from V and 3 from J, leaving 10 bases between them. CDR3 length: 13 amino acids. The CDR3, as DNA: TGTGCCATCAGTCCCGGGACTGAAGAGACCCAGTACTTC. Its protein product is CAISPGTEETQYF.

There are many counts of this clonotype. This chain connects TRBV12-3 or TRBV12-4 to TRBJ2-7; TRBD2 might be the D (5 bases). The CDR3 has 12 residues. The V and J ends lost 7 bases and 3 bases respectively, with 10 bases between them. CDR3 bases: TGTGCCAGCAACTTGGGAGTCTACGAGCAGTACTTC. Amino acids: CASNLGVYEQYF.

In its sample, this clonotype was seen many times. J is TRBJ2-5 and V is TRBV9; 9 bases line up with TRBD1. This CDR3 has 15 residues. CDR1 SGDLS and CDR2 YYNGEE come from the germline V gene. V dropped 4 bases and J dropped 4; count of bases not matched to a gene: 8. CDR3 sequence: CASSLGQGMRETQYF. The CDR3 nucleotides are TGTGCCAGCAGCCTAGGACAGGGGATGAGAGAGACCCAGTACTTC.

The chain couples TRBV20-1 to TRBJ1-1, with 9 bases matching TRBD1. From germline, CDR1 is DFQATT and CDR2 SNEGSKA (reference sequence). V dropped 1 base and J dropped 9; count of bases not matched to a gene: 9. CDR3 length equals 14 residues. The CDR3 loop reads CSARAPGQGRKAFF. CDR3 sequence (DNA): TGCAGTGCTAGAGCGCCCGGACAGGGGAGGAAAGCTTTCTTT.

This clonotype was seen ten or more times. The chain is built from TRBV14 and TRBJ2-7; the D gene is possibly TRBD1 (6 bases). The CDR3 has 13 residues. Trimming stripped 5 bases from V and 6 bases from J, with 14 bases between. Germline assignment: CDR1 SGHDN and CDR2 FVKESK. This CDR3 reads CASSLSQGSEQYF. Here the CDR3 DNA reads TGTGCCAGCAGCTTATCACAGGGATCCGAGCAGTACTTC.

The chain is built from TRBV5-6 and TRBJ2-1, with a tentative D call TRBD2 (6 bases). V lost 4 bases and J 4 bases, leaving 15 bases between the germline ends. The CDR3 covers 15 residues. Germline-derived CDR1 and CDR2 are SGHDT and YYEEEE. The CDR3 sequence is CASSPGVAAYNEQFF. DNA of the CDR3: TGTGCCAGCAGCCCCGGGGTAGCGGCTTACAATGAGCAGTTCTTC.

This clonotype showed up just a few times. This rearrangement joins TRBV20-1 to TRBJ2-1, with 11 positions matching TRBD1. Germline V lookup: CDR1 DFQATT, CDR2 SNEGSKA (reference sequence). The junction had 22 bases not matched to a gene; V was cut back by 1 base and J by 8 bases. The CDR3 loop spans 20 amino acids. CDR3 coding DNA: TGCAGTGCTAGAGTCTTACCGGGACAGGGGGGGGTAGCGGGAGTGTATGAGCAGTTCTTC. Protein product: CSARVLPGQGGVAGVYEQFF.

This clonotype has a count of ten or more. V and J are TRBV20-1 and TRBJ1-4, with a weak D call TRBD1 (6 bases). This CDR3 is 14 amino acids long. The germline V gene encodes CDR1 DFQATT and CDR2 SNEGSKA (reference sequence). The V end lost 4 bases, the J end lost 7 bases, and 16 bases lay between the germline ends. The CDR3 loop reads CSAILGDRFEKLFF. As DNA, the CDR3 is TGCAGTGCTATCCTAGGAGACAGGTTTGAAAAACTGTTTTTT.